Following are 11 T cell receptor beta chains from one sample sequenced in a study of brain T cells in children with intractable seizures. Produced via immunoSEQ multiplex PCR; TCRdb's table is partial and in-frame only. The sample contains 80,000 or so clones, around 91% of which appear only once. The source material was peripheral blood, sampled at surgery. These receptors all stem from a girl aged 2-9 years with Rasmussen encephalitis and intractable seizures.

The chain is built from TRBV6-6 and TRBJ2-7; 9 bases are a match to TRBD1. The V and J ends lost 6 bases and 3 bases, in that order; junction bases with no gene match: 6. This CDR3 contains 14 residues. Germline loops: CDR1 MNHNY, CDR2 SVGAGI (reference sequence). In DNA, the CDR3 is TGTGCCAGCAGCCAGGGACAGGGACTCTACGAGCAGTACTTC. Translation gives CASSQGQGLYEQYF.

The rearrangement links TRBV2 to TRBJ1-1, with 8 bases identical to TRBD1. The germline gives CDR1 SNHLY, CDR2 FYNNEI. V was clipped by 5 bases and J by 0 bases; unmatched bases: 20. The CDR3 has 20 amino acids. The CDR3 region is CASSPNSPFVTGVMNTEAFF. The CDR3 DNA reads TGTGCCAGCAGTCCAAACAGCCCCTTTGTGACAGGGGTTATGAACACTGAAGCTTTCTTT.

The chain is built from TRBV6-5 and TRBJ1-1, with D uncertain. Looked up from germline, CDR1 is MNHEY and CDR2 is SVGAGI. The ends were cut back, 10 bases at V and 1 base at J, with 16 bases in the middle. CDR3 size: 14 residues. The CDR3 sequence is CAIYWETENTEAFF. The CDR3 DNA follows: TGTGCCATCTACTGGGAGACCGAGAACACTGAAGCTTTCTTT.

The genes are TRBV19 and TRBJ2-2, with TRBD1 as a possible D gene (7 bases). Trimming shortened V by 5 bases and J by 5 bases, and 15 bases separated the two germline ends. This CDR3 has 15 residues. Germline CDR1 is LNHDA and CDR2 is SQIVND (reference sequence). This CDR3 is CASSRGETGTGELFF. The CDR3 coding sequence is TGTGCCAGTAGTCGCGGGGAGACAGGGACCGGGGAGCTGTTTTTT.

This clone showed up just once. This chain connects TRBV5-4 to TRBJ2-1, with 15 bases fitting TRBD2. Germline lookup yields CDR1 SGHNT and CDR2 YYREEE (reference sequence). This CDR3 contains 15 residues. The ends lost 4 bases at V and 6 bases at J; junction bases unmatched: 2. DNA of the CDR3: TGTGCCAGCAGCCAGGGACTAGCGGGGGGCAATGAGCAGTTCTTC. Its protein product is CASSQGLAGGNEQFF.

The V gene is TRBV2, the J gene TRBJ1-2; 7 positions agree with TRBD1. The CDR3 sequence is 14 residues long. V dropped 5 bases and J dropped 4; count of bases not matched to a gene: 7. Per germline, CDR1 SNHLY and CDR2 FYNNEI. CDR3 DNA sequence: TGTGCCAGCAGTCGGGACAGACAGTCCTATGGCTACACCTTC. Protein: CASSRDRQSYGYTF.

The genes are TRBV6-5 and TRBJ1-1, with D possibly TRBD1 on 6 matching bases. Looked up from germline, CDR1 is MNHEY and CDR2 is SVGAGI. CDR3 length: 15 amino acids. Trimming pared 7 bases from V and 0 bases from J, leaving 15 bases between. CDR3 amino acids: CASTLQGLLNTEAFF. For the CDR3, the DNA is TGTGCCAGCACGCTACAGGGACTCCTGAACACTGAAGCTTTCTTT.

The chain is built from TRBV10-2 and TRBJ2-1; TRBD1 aligns across 7 bases. Per the germline V gene, CDR1 is WSHSY and CDR2 is SAAADI. The CDR3 spans 14 residues. V was clipped by 6 bases and J by 3 bases; unmatched bases: 5. CDR3 bases: TGCGCCAGCAGGGAGACAGGGTTCTACAATGAGCAGTTCTTC. Translating gives CASRETGFYNEQFF.

The chain uses TRBV7-2 and TRBJ2-5; tentative D call: TRBD1 (5 bases). Germline CDR1 reads SGHTA; CDR2 reads FQGNSA. The CDR3 is made up of 14 amino acids. V shed 2 bases and J shed 4 bases, with 11 bases lying between them. This CDR3 reads CASSLRGYIETQYF. The CDR3 DNA is TGTGCCAGCAGCTTAAGGGGCTACATAGAGACCCAGTACTTC.

The chain combines TRBV2 with TRBJ2-4; 7 nucleotides agree with TRBD2. V lost 4 bases to trimming and J lost 0 bases; unmatched junction nucleotides: 9. The CDR3 spans 17 residues. CDR1 is SNHLY and CDR2 is FYNNEI in the germline V gene. CDR3 nucleotide sequence: TGTGCCAGCAGTGTGACTAGCCTATCCTTAGCCAAAAACATTCAGTACTTC. Translation gives CASSVTSLSLAKNIQYF.

The chain uses TRBV30 and TRBJ2-7; TRBD1 aligns across 10 bases. CDR1 and CDR2 (germline): GTSNPN, SVGIG (reference sequence). There are 13 residues in the CDR3. V shed 7 bases, J shed 4 bases, and the junction held 7 bases outside the gene matches. The CDR3 spells CAFTGDRGYEQYF. In DNA form, the CDR3 reads TGTGCCTTCACGGGGGACAGGGGATACGAGCAGTACTTC.